Sequencing of this T cell receptor beta chain was carried out in a study of identical twins. V was trimmed by 5 bases and J by 3 bases, leaving 6 bases between them. Germline V lookup: CDR1 SGHRS, CDR2 YFSETQ. The CDR3 extends over 11 amino acids. This clonotype was found many times. Each CDR3 protein is one row after TCRdb ran MiXCR on the 5' RACE reads. The table lists under 300,000 distinct CDR3 sequences, over 11% of them singletons. Sequencing input: memory (CD45RO+) T cells sorted from blood. The gene calls are TRBV5-1 and TRBJ2-7; no firm D call. This TCR derives from a woman between 18 and 29 years old in good health. The CDR3 region is CASRISYEQYF. The CDR3 nucleotides read TGCGCCAGCAGAATTAGCTACGAGCAGTACTTC.